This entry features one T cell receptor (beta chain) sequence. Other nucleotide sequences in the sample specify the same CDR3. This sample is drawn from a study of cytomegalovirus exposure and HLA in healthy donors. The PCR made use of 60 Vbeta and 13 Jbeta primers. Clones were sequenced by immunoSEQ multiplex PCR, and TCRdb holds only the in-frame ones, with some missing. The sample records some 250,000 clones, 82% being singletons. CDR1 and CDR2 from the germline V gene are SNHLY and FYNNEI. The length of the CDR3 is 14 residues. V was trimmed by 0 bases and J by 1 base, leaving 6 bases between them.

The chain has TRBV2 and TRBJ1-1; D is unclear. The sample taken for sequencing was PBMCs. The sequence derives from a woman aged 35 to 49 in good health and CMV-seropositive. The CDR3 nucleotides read TGTGCCAGCAGTGAAGCGCGGTGGAACACTGAAGCTTTCTTT. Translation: CASSEARWNTEAFF.